This T cell receptor (beta chain) stems from a study of blood T cell repertoires in COVID-19. Study overall: PBMCs, B-cell-depleted T cells, or T cells were the source of the cDNA or gDNA that made up the material.

Two negative PCRs, clearance, or symptom resolution were required of recovered Cohort 3 donors. As originally analysed: Amplifying reference gene primers gave estimates of nucleated cell counts. Sequencing used immunoSEQ multiplex PCR; TCRdb keeps in-frame clones, though not all of them. That table gives V, J and clone size, and the DNA gave D and trimming. The data show hundreds of thousands of clones, approximately 89% seen once. CDR1 and CDR2 from the germline V gene are SGHTA and FQGTGA. Trimming removed 6 bases from V and 5 bases from J, with 19 bases in between. The CDR3 has 15 amino acids. This rearrangement joins TRBV7-3 to TRBJ2-5; D is possibly TRBD2 (6 bases). The receptor's source is a woman in her forties who had recovered from COVID-19. Specimen: PBMCs or T cells enriched from blood (not recorded which). In DNA, the CDR3 is TGTGCCAGCAGGCCGTCGGGAGCACCGTCGGAGACCCAGTACTTC. It is translated as CASRPSGAPSETQYF.